What follows is one TCR beta chain and its context. Its specificity is unknown. Germline V gene sequence: CDR1 GTSNPN, CDR2 SVGIG (reference sequence). The CDR3 totals 11 residues. Trimming took off 2 bases at V and 5 bases at J, with 7 bases between the two ends. This entry belongs to a study of lymphopenia after photon versus proton radiotherapy. Sequencing was performed with immunoSEQ multiplex PCR; in TCRdb, only in-frame clones are kept and a portion is missing. The data contain 89,000 or so clones, approximately 82% of them seen just once; the ten biggest clones take up over 1.1%. Study outcomes and limitations: Post-nadir diversity loss with photons came from oligoclonal expansion, particularly CD8+ Temra cells. Relative stability marked proton patients; photon patients lost diversity and naive cells. Larger post-nadir TCR diversity loss correlated inversely with survival in deceased patients.

The source material was peripheral blood, sampled from a patient treated with proton-based radiotherapy. This TCR derives from a man between 60 and 75 years old with pancreatic cancer. This chain connects TRBV30 to TRBJ2-7; D gene unclear. CDR3 bases: TGTGCCTGGAGTTGGAAAAACGAGCAGTACTTC. Translated, it gives CAWSWKNEQYF.